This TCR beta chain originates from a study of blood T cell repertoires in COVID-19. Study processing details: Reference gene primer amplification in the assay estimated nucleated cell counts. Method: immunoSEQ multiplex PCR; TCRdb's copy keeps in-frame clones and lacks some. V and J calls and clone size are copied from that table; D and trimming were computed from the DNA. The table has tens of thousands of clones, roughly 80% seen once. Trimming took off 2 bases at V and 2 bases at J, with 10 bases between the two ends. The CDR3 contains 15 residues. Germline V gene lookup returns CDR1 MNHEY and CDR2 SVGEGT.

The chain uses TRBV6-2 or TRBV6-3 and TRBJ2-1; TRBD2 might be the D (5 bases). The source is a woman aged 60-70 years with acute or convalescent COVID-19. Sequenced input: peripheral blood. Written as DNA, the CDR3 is TGTGCCAGCAGTTACGGGCGGGCGCCCTACAATGAGCAGTTCTTC. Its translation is CASSYGRAPYNEQFF.